This TCR beta chain was captured in a study of CD8 T cells in ankylosing spondylitis. Overall study findings and caveats: It was reported that disease-linked clones were significantly enriched in matched ankylosing spondylitis synovial fluid. What seemed typical of ankylosing spondylitis blood was a TCR beta motif built from eight highly homologous variants. Some of these motif variants have turned up before, in reports on reactive arthritis synovial fluid and blood. Clones linked to disease, bearing a CD8+ phenotype, were relatively rare in peripheral blood.

The table lists this clonotype with a few counts. Its antigen is unknown. Quantitative 5'-RACE with molecular barcodes generated TCR beta libraries. Each CDR3 protein is one row after TCRdb ran MiXCR on the 5' RACE reads. This table has approximately 440,000 distinct CDR3 sequences, roughly a sixth appearing once. Germline CDR1 is DFQATT and CDR2 is SNEGSKA (reference sequence). The CDR3 runs 14 residues. The V gene lost 0 bases and the J gene lost 7 bases, with 12 bases spanning the gap. The TCR originated in a male donor with ankylosing spondylitis. Sequenced: blood, either unsorted or a sorted T cell fraction (not recorded which). The rearrangement links TRBV20-1 to TRBJ1-4; D perhaps matches TRBD1 (6 bases). The CDR3 protein is CSARDLGAIEKLFF. For the CDR3, the DNA is TGCAGTGCTAGAGATTTGGGGGCCATTGAAAAACTGTTTTTT.